This T cell receptor (beta chain) emerged from a study of T cell responses to AZD1222 COVID-19 vaccine. Using immunoSEQ multiplex PCR, the repertoire was profiled, and TCRdb retains in-frame clones only, with some absent. The sample comprises around 91,000 clones, roughly 88% of which are singletons, and roughly 19% rests with the top ten. V dropped 2 bases and J dropped 2 bases, with 13 bases sitting between them. The CDR3 covers 15 residues. CDR1 and CDR2 (germline): SGHRS, YFSETQ. This receptor was identified in an adult in good health. V and J are TRBV5-1 and TRBJ1-1; D might be TRBD1 (5 bases). The input for sequencing was peripheral blood, taken on day 0 of AZD1222 vaccination. CDR3 amino acids: CASSLGWGPNTEAFF. In DNA, the CDR3 is TGCGCCAGCAGCTTAGGATGGGGACCCAACACTGAAGCTTTCTTT.